The 24 T cell receptor beta chains listed next were all sequenced from one sample in a study of blood T cells in healthy people across ages. The authors ran a second PCR of about 6 to 11 cycles using a sample-barcoded 5' primer and a J-beta primer mix. One entry per CDR3 protein, called by TCRdb with MiXCR from the 5' RACE reads. The table records about 1.6 million distinct CDR3 sequences, 34% of them present only once. The sample taken for sequencing was blood. The receptors were gathered from a woman aged 25 to 39 in good health.

This clonotype was counted between two and nine times. The chain carries TRBV6-6 and TRBJ1-5; D may be TRBD1 (6 bases). Trimming left V 6 bases short and J 7 bases short, with 19 bases between. In germline, CDR1 is MNHNY, CDR2 SVGAGI (reference sequence). There are 15 residues in the CDR3. The CDR3 here is CASSSPQGHGQPQHF. CDR3 sequence (DNA): TGTGCCAGCAGCTCCCCCCAGGGACACGGGCAGCCCCAGCATTTT.

The chain recombines TRBV5-1 with TRBJ2-2, with D uncertain. V was trimmed by 0 bases and J by 1 base, leaving 7 bases between them. The CDR3 sequence is 15 residues long. Germline V gives CDR1 SGHRS, CDR2 YFSETQ. This chain's CDR3 is CASSLGNQNTGELFF. The CDR3, as DNA: TGCGCCAGCAGCTTGGGTAACCAGAACACCGGGGAGCTGTTTTTT. The full variable domain, in which reference TRBV5-1 and TRBJ2-2 provide the parts outside the CDR3, is KAGVTQTPRYLIKTRGQQVTLSCSPISGHRSVSWYQQTPGQGLQFLFEYFSETQRNKGNFPGRFSGRQFSNSRSEMNVSTLELGDSALYLCASSLGNQNTGELFFGEGSRLTVL.

This sequence joins TRBV12-3 or TRBV12-4 and TRBJ2-2; 10 bases match TRBD2. This CDR3 is built from 13 residues. With V trimmed by 7 bases and J by 6 bases, 2 bases remained unmatched. The CDR3 DNA is TGTGCCAGCACCCTAGCGGGGGCCGGGGAGCTGTTTTTT. Residues: CASTLAGAGELFF.

This clonotype was recorded at least ten times. V is TRBV27 and J is TRBJ2-1; TRBD2 matches at 13 bases. Germline CDR1 is MNHEY and CDR2 is SMNVEV (reference sequence). The V segment lost 6 bases and the J segment 6 bases; nucleotides outside the gene matches: 5. The length of the CDR3 is 15 residues. The CDR3 DNA is TGTGCCAGCAGCTTGGGGACTAGCGGGACCAATGAGCAGTTCTTC. Translation: CASSLGTSGTNEQFF.

This chain joins TRBV24-1 and TRBJ2-1, with 7 bases fitting TRBD1. CDR1 and CDR2 (germline): KGHDR, SFDVKD. The CDR3 totals 16 residues. After removal of 3 bases from V and 3 bases from J, the junction contained 7 bases not matched to a gene. In DNA form, the CDR3 reads TGTGCCACCAGTGATCCCCGACAGGGTTTCTACAATGAGCAGTTCTTC. Translated: CATSDPRQGFYNEQFF.

The rearrangement links TRBV5-1 to TRBJ1-3; 8 bases line up with TRBD1. The CDR3 covers 15 residues. Germline CDR1 and CDR2: SGHRS and YFSETQ. V dropped 2 bases and J dropped 11; count of bases not matched to a gene: 12. CDR3 residues: CASSLTGTGNTPIYF. The CDR3 nucleotides are TGCGCCAGCAGCTTAACCGGGACAGGCAACACACCCATATATTTT. Full variable domain (outside the CDR3, taken from reference TRBV5-1 and TRBJ1-3): KAGVTQTPRYLIKTRGQQVTLSCSPISGHRSVSWYQQTPGQGLQFLFEYFSETQRNKGNFPGRFSGRQFSNSRSEMNVSTLELGDSALYLCASSLTGTGNTPIYFGEGSWLTVV.

As regards this clonotype: Possible read error: a much larger clone is one base away. The chain joins TRBV5-6 to TRBJ2-7; D might be TRBD2 (6 bases). V lost 3 bases and J lost 6, with 10 bases in between. Germline values: CDR1 SGHDT, CDR2 YYEEEE. CDR3 size: 12 residues. CDR3 residues: CASSYNGGEQYF. For the CDR3, the DNA is TGTGCCAGCAGCTACAACGGGGGCGAGCAGTACTTC.

The J gene is TRBJ2-7, the V gene TRBV6-6; TRBD2 matches at 10 bases. Germline CDR1 and CDR2: MNHNY and SVGAGI (reference sequence). V dropped 2 bases and J dropped 2; count of bases not matched to a gene: 6. The CDR3 extends over 16 amino acids. CDR3 region: CASSYMLAGDAYEQYF. The CDR3 nucleotides read TGTGCCAGCAGTTACATGCTAGCGGGGGACGCCTACGAGCAGTACTTC.

V and J are TRBV11-2 and TRBJ2-7, with D possibly being TRBD1 (5 bases). Looked up from germline, CDR1 is SGHAT and CDR2 is FQNNGV. Trimming shortened V by 5 bases and J by 3 bases, and 17 bases separated the two germline ends. The CDR3 spans 15 residues. As DNA, the CDR3 is TGTGCCAGCAGCCGGACCCAGGGAATAGACTACGAGCAGTACTTC. Amino acids: CASSRTQGIDYEQYF.

The chain carries TRBV6-4 and TRBJ2-1; D gene ambiguous. Germline V gene lookup returns CDR1 MRHNA and CDR2 SNTAGT. The CDR3 has 9 amino acids. Trimming removed 7 bases at V and 12 bases at J, with 7 bases between. The CDR3 nucleotides are TGTGCCAGCACGAACGGGCAGTTCTTC. Translated: CASTNGQFF.

CDR3 sequence: CASSYLASLTVNEQFF. The CDR3 bases are TGTGCCAGCAGTTACTTGGCCTCTCTTACAGTCAATGAGCAGTTCTTC. This chain connects TRBV27 to TRBJ2-1, with D hard to call. V was trimmed by 4 bases and J by 6 bases, leaving 19 bases between them. Germline CDR1 and CDR2: MNHEY and SMNVEV (reference sequence). The CDR3 has 16 amino acids.

The rearrangement uses TRBV20-1 and TRBJ2-5, with D perhaps matching TRBD2 (6 bases). V shed 5 bases and J shed 7 bases, with 23 bases lying between them. Per the germline V gene, CDR1 is DFQATT and CDR2 is SNEGSKA (reference sequence). There are 15 residues in the CDR3. The CDR3 DNA reads TGCAGTGCTGACGCCGCGGGATCCCCCTGGGGGACCCAGTACTTC. Amino acid sequence: CSADAAGSPWGTQYF.

J is TRBJ1-5 and V is TRBV19; TRBD1 might be the D (6 bases). CDR1 and CDR2 from the germline V gene are LNHDA and SQIVND (reference sequence). The CDR3 runs to 16 residues. Trimming took 5 bases from V and 4 from J, leaving 18 bases between them. The CDR3 region is CASSSTPGAWNQPQHF. For the CDR3, the DNA is TGTGCCAGTAGTTCTACTCCGGGGGCATGGAATCAGCCCCAGCATTTT.

Many counts were recorded for this clonotype. CDR3 bases: TGTGCCAGCAGTGACAGGGGGCGCGGGGCCAACGTCCTGACTTTC. Protein product: CASSDRGRGANVLTF. The chain employs TRBV27 and TRBJ2-6, with TRBD1 matching 10 bases. CDR3 size: 15 residues. Germline V lookup: CDR1 MNHEY, CDR2 SMNVEV (reference sequence). V shed 5 bases, J shed 4 bases, and the junction held 2 bases outside the gene matches.

This clonotype was counted many times. J is TRBJ1-2 and V is TRBV29-1; a weak D match, TRBD1 (5 bases). CDR3 length: 15 amino acids. Between the trimmed V and J ends, which lost 5 bases and 2 bases, there was a span of 18 bases. Germline V gene data show CDR1 as SQVTM and CDR2 as ANQGSEA. This chain's CDR3 is CSVSGRALSNYGYTF. The CDR3 DNA is TGCAGCGTTAGTGGCAGGGCCCTCTCAAACTATGGCTACACCTTC.

The V and J genes are TRBV9 and TRBJ1-2; weak D call: TRBD1 (6 bases). Between the trimmed V and J ends, which lost 4 bases and 8 bases, there was a span of 27 bases. CDR1 is SGDLS and CDR2 is YYNGEE in the germline V gene. The CDR3 sequence is 17 residues long. The CDR3 coding sequence is TGTGCCAGCAGCCTATCCGTCCGGGACATCTCCCTAGGGGGCTACACCTTC. Its translation is CASSLSVRDISLGGYTF.

The gene calls are TRBV7-2 and TRBJ2-5; 8 nucleotides match TRBD2. CDR1 and CDR2 (germline): SGHTA, FQGNSA. The ends lost 4 bases at V and 0 bases at J; junction bases unmatched: 4. The CDR3 runs 15 residues. Here the CDR3 DNA reads TGTGCCAGCAGCTCGGGGGGGGGACACCAAGAGACCCAGTACTTC. Translated, it gives CASSSGGGHQETQYF.

The chain recombines TRBV29-1 with TRBJ2-1, with a weak D call TRBD1 (8 bases). In germline, CDR1 is SQVTM, CDR2 ANQGSEA. The CDR3 covers 14 residues. Trimming stripped 4 bases from V and 4 bases from J, with 14 bases between. The CDR3 DNA sequence: TGCAGCGTTGGGCACAGGGGGGGGTACAATGAGCAGTTCTTC. This codes for CSVGHRGGYNEQFF.

In nucleotides, the CDR3 is TGTGCCAGCAGCTTAGATCCGGTCAGCAATGAGCAGTTCTTC. Amino acids: CASSLDPVSNEQFF. This chain connects TRBV11-3 to TRBJ2-1; D ambiguous. The CDR3 covers 14 residues. Trimming removed 0 bases at V and 6 bases at J, with 9 bases between. The germline V gene has CDR1 SGHNT and CDR2 YENEEA.

This clonotype has a handful of counts. This chain joins TRBV12-5 and TRBJ2-1, with 9 bases matching TRBD2. The CDR3 consists of 15 residues. CDR1 and CDR2 (germline): LGHNT, FRNRAP. V shed 3 bases, J shed 3 bases, and the junction held 3 bases outside the gene matches. CDR3 protein: CASGFAGGNYNEQFF. As DNA, the CDR3 is TGTGCTAGTGGTTTTGCGGGAGGGAACTACAATGAGCAGTTCTTC.

Concerning this clonotype itself: The junction departs from germline at one end; a sequencing error may be responsible. This chain connects TRBV12-3 or TRBV12-4 to TRBJ2-3; no clear D. CDR3 length: 15 residues. The CDR3 is CASSFSAKSTDTRYF. DNA for the CDR3: TGTGCCAGCAGTTTCTCCGCCAAAAGCACAGATACGCGGTATTTT.

On this clonotype itself: Without the conserved terminal phenylalanine or tryptophan, this CDR3 likely stems from a read error. The chain links TRBV7-9 to TRBJ2-1; 7 bases match TRBD2. Germline-derived CDR1 and CDR2 are SEHNR and FQNEAQ (reference sequence). The CDR3 length is 12 residues. The CDR3 nucleotides read TGTGTGGCGGGGGAAGCCTACAATGAGCAGTTCTCC. It encodes CVAGEAYNEQFS.

The chain combines TRBV7-6 with TRBJ2-1; 16 positions match TRBD2. The CDR3 has 19 amino acids. Trimming removed 4 bases from V and 0 bases from J; junction bases left unmatched: 6. Germline lookup yields CDR1 SGHVS and CDR2 FNYEAQ. CDR3 bases: TGTGCCAGCAGCTCCTTAGGGACTAGCGGGAGGGACTCCTACAATGAGCAGTTCTTC. This encodes CASSSLGTSGRDSYNEQFF. Combining the CDR3 with reference TRBV7-6 and TRBJ2-1 gives the whole variable domain GAGVSQSPRYKVTKRGQDVALRCDPISGHVSLYWYRQALGQGPEFLTYFNYEAQQDKSGLPNDRFSAERPEGSISTLTIQRTEQRDSAMYRCASSSLGTSGRDSYNEQFFGPGTRLTVL.

The chain couples TRBV2 to TRBJ2-5, with D hard to call. V was shortened by 7 bases and J by 0 bases, with 15 bases between the two germline ends. This CDR3 is built from 15 residues. Germline CDR1 SNHLY, CDR2 FYNNEI. The CDR3 is CASISDPSYQETQYF. CDR3 coding DNA: TGTGCCAGCATTTCGGACCCCTCGTACCAAGAGACCCAGTACTTC.